Sequencing of this TCR beta chain was carried out in a study of T cells in Graves' hyperthyroidism and ophthalmopathy. Study-wide context: Peripheral blood was acquired at first diagnosis, ahead of any therapy whatsoever. The study's findings and limits: Researchers found most expanded thyroid clonotypes above 0.001 in blood as well.

Researchers barred patients who had uncontrolled infection, other autoimmune disease, pregnancy or lactation. RNA transcripts served as the template for amplifying TCR beta CDR3 regions. The HTBI primer set served for first-round RT-PCR of the TCR CDR3. TCRdb passed the multiplex PCR reads through MiXCR, listing each CDR3 protein once. The data contain fewer than 750,000 distinct CDR3 sequences, roughly 14% of them singletons. Trimming left V 0 bases short and J 3 bases short, with 17 bases between. The CDR3 extends over 17 amino acids. Germline V gene lookup returns CDR1 SGHNT and CDR2 YYREEE (reference sequence). Note on this clonotype: Its antigen is still unknown.

This receptor was obtained from a woman aged 40 to 50 with Graves' ophthalmopathy. The V call is TRBV5-4, the J call TRBJ2-3, with D unresolved. Sequencing was carried out using blood. The CDR3 DNA sequence: TGTGCCAGCAGCTTGGCTTACGGCGGCACAAATACAGATACGCAGTATTTT. Its translation is CASSLAYGGTNTDTQYF. Using reference TRBV5-4 and TRBJ2-3 for the parts outside the CDR3, the full variable domain is ETGVTQSPTHLIKTRGQQVTLRCSSQSGHNTVSWYQQALGQGPQFIFQYYREEENGRGNFPPRFSGLQFPNYSSELNVNALELDDSALYLCASSLAYGGTNTDTQYFGPGTRLTVL.